The 20 T cell receptor beta chains in this list originate from one sample, sequenced in a study of T cells after yellow fever vaccination. MiXCR, run by TCRdb on the 5' RACE reads, gives a single entry per CDR3 protein. The sample has 300,000 to 350,000 distinct CDR3 sequences, roughly a tenth seen once. Sample: CD4+ T cells sorted from PBMCs, taken 45 days after the yellow fever booster vaccination. These receptors came from a man younger than 35 who received the YFV17D yellow fever vaccine.

This clonotype was recorded a few times. The V gene is TRBV5-6, the J gene TRBJ2-2; 9 bases match TRBD2. There are 18 residues in the CDR3. Germline CDR1 and CDR2: SGHDT and YYEEEE. Losses at the gene ends were 4 bases for V and 4 bases for J; bases not matched to a gene: 14. The CDR3: CASSPRSGGPGFTGELFF. The CDR3 nucleotides are TGTGCCAGCAGCCCCCGGAGCGGGGGGCCCGGTTTCACCGGGGAGCTGTTTTTT. Complete variable domain (other parts from reference TRBV5-6 and TRBJ2-2): DAGVTQSPTHLIKTRGQQVTLRCSPKSGHDTVSWYQQALGQGPQFIFQYYEEEERQRGNFPDRFSGHQFPNYSSELNVNALLLGDSALYLCASSPRSGGPGFTGELFFGEGSRLTVL.

The chain has TRBV7-2 and TRBJ2-5, with 7 bases aligning to TRBD1. Germline CDR1 SGHTA, CDR2 FQGNSA. The CDR3 is 14 residues long. The junction had 4 bases not matched to a gene; V was cut back by 5 bases and J by 1 base. The CDR3 sequence: CASSGRTGQETQYF. CDR3 DNA sequence: TGTGCCAGCAGCGGTCGGACAGGCCAAGAGACCCAGTACTTC.

A few counts support this clonotype. The gene calls are TRBV20-1 and TRBJ1-6; TRBD1 agrees at 9 bases. The CDR3 has 13 residues. CDR1 is DFQATT and CDR2 is SNEGSKA in the germline V gene (reference sequence). Unmatched junction bases numbered 3, after V lost 3 bases and J lost 9 bases. The chain's CDR3 is CSASRDRVSPLHF. The CDR3 coding sequence is TGCAGTGCTAGCCGGGACAGGGTTTCACCCCTCCACTTT.

J is TRBJ2-5 and V is TRBV12-3 or TRBV12-4, with 7 bases that match TRBD1. CDR3 size: 14 residues. Trimming at V came to 5 bases and at J to 1 base, leaving 4 bases not matched to a gene. CDR3: CASSRRQGQETQYF. The CDR3 DNA sequence: TGTGCCAGCAGTCGTAGACAGGGCCAAGAGACCCAGTACTTC.

This clonotype was seen a few times. The chain recombines TRBV20-1 with TRBJ1-1; D is unresolved. The germline CDR1 and CDR2 sequences are DFQATT and SNEGSKA (reference sequence). CDR3 length equals 13 residues. Between the trimmed V and J ends, which lost 5 bases and 4 bases, there was a span of 14 bases. The CDR3 DNA reads TGCAGTGCTTGGGCCAGTGGGGTCACTGAAGCTTTCTTT. Its protein is CSAWASGVTEAFF.

This clonotype was counted only a few times. The chain combines TRBV18 with TRBJ2-7; maybe TRBD1 (6 bases). V was trimmed by 5 bases and J by 7 bases, leaving 12 bases between them. The CDR3 has 12 amino acids. Germline V gene lookup returns CDR1 KGHSH and CDR2 LQKENI. CDR3 residues: CASSVETGEQYV. CDR3 DNA: TGTGCCAGCTCAGTAGAAACAGGGGAGCAGTACGTC.

CDR3 bases: TGTGCCAGCAGCAAAAGACCGGGGACAGATACGCAGTATTTT. Translating gives CASSKRPGTDTQYF. J is TRBJ2-3 and V is TRBV6-1; TRBD2 is a possible D gene (5 bases). Trimming removed 6 bases from V and 3 bases from J, with 13 bases in between. The CDR3 is made up of 14 amino acids. The germline V gene encodes CDR1 MNHNS and CDR2 SASEGT.

This clonotype was counted at least ten times. The chain is built from TRBV6-1 and TRBJ1-1, with D unclear. V lost 1 base, J lost 5 bases, and 8 bases lay in between. This CDR3 is 13 amino acids long. Per germline, CDR1 MNHNS and CDR2 SASEGT. The CDR3 reads CASSEVYGTEAFF. CDR3 nucleotides: TGTGCCAGCAGTGAAGTGTACGGGACTGAAGCTTTCTTT.

This clonotype was observed a handful of times. The V gene is TRBV30, the J gene TRBJ2-1; 16 bases align to TRBD2. The length of the CDR3 is 16 residues. Trimming at V came to 2 bases and at J to 7 bases, leaving 5 bases not matched to a gene. Per germline, CDR1 GTSNPN and CDR2 SVGIG (reference sequence). The CDR3: CAWSTGTSGGANEQFF. CDR3 bases: TGTGCCTGGAGTACGGGGACTAGCGGGGGGGCGAATGAGCAGTTCTTC.

This clonotype was seen only a few times. The chain joins TRBV4-3 to TRBJ2-2; D might be TRBD1 (5 bases). V gave up 0 bases and J gave up 6 bases, with 5 bases separating them. Germline CDR1 reads LGHNA; CDR2 reads YSLEER. This CDR3 spans 13 amino acids. CDR3 sequence reads: CASSQEQAGELFF. The CDR3 DNA sequence: TGCGCCAGCAGCCAAGAACAGGCCGGGGAGCTGTTTTTT.

This clonotype occurred many times. This chain joins TRBV7-2 and TRBJ1-4; D might be TRBD1 (6 bases). The CDR3 sequence is 15 residues long. The V end was cut by 5 bases, the J end by 7 bases, with 17 bases between. Germline lookup yields CDR1 SGHTA and CDR2 FQGNSA. CDR3 amino acids: CASSPTGGGGEKLFF. The DNA for the CDR3 is TGTGCCAGCAGCCCGACCGGGGGCGGAGGTGAAAAACTGTTTTTT.

The V and J genes are TRBV5-1 and TRBJ1-1, with TRBD1 matching 12 bases. V lost 3 bases and J lost 10; bases outside the gene matches: 16. The CDR3 contains 17 residues. CDR1 and CDR2 from the germline V gene are SGHRS and YFSETQ. The CDR3 sequence: CASSSLPGQGATGPAFF. Written as DNA, the CDR3 is TGCGCCAGCAGCTCCCTTCCGGGACAGGGGGCTACGGGGCCAGCTTTCTTT.

The rearrangement uses TRBV5-1 and TRBJ2-7; TRBD1 or TRBD2 may be the D gene (6 bases each). Trimming took off 3 bases at V and 10 bases at J, with 23 bases between the two ends. Germline assignment: CDR1 SGHRS and CDR2 YFSETQ. The CDR3 length is 15 residues. The CDR3: CASSSIGTVGGNQYF. The DNA of the CDR3 is TGCGCCAGCAGCTCAATTGGGACGGTCGGGGGCAACCAGTACTTC.

V is TRBV9 and J is TRBJ2-3; 8 positions match TRBD2. Losses at the gene ends were 0 bases for V and 3 bases for J; bases not matched to a gene: 3. CDR3 length equals 15 residues. CDR1 is SGDLS and CDR2 is YYNGEE in the germline V gene. In nucleotides, the CDR3 is TGTGCCAGCAGCGTAGGCGGGGGGCGGACAGATACGCAGTATTTT. It encodes CASSVGGGRTDTQYF.

The chain couples TRBV5-1 to TRBJ2-2; 15 bases agree with TRBD2. CDR3 length equals 17 residues. J was trimmed by 5 bases and V by 4 bases; bases with no gene match: 6. The germline V gene encodes CDR1 SGHRS and CDR2 YFSETQ. CDR3 in DNA: TGCGCCAGCAGCCCGGGACTAGCGGGGGGACGGACCGGGGAGCTGTTTTTT. This gives the protein CASSPGLAGGRTGELFF.

This sequence joins TRBV6-6 and TRBJ1-2; a possible D gene is TRBD1 (5 bases). Between the trimmed V and J ends, which lost 6 bases and 0 bases, there was a span of 17 bases. The germline V gene has CDR1 MNHNY and CDR2 SVGAGI (reference sequence). The CDR3 consists of 16 residues. CDR3 nucleotide sequence: TGTGCCAGCAGCCGCTTCCCAGGGCTAGCTAACTATGGCTACACCTTC. Translating gives CASSRFPGLANYGYTF.

A few counts support this clonotype. The chain uses TRBV7-9 and TRBJ1-4, with D possibly matching TRBD1 (5 bases). The CDR3 contains 15 residues. Germline V lookup: CDR1 SEHNR, CDR2 FQNEAQ (reference sequence). Trimming removed 5 bases from V and 2 bases from J, with 12 bases in between. The chain's CDR3 is CASSPRQGTNEKLFF. CDR3 in DNA: TGTGCCAGCAGCCCCCGGCAGGGCACTAATGAAAAACTGTTTTTT.

This clonotype was found many times. The chain recombines TRBV24-1 with TRBJ2-3; 10 bases are shared with TRBD1. Germline CDR1 reads KGHDR; CDR2 reads SFDVKD. V was clipped by 8 bases and J by 2 bases; unmatched bases: 3. The length of the CDR3 is 14 residues. The CDR3 reads CATIGTGVTDTQYF. The CDR3 DNA is TGTGCCACCATTGGGACAGGGGTCACAGATACGCAGTATTTT.

In its sample, this clonotype was seen a few times. The chain employs TRBV18 and TRBJ1-5; D is undetermined. Trimming cost V 5 bases and J 4 bases, with 9 bases left between them. Per the germline V gene, CDR1 is KGHSH and CDR2 is LQKENI. This CDR3 spans 13 amino acids. The CDR3 nucleotides read TGTGCCAGCTCAACGGTGCCAAATCAGCCCCAGCATTTT. Its protein product is CASSTVPNQPQHF.

This clonotype showed up just a few times. The chain joins TRBV3-1 to TRBJ2-1; a possible D gene is TRBD2 (7 bases). Germline CDR1 reads LGHDT; CDR2 reads YNNKEL (reference sequence). The CDR3 is made up of 14 amino acids. V lost 2 bases to trimming and J lost 9 bases, with 14 bases between them. The CDR3 loop reads CASSQMGGPFEQFF. As DNA, the CDR3 is TGTGCCAGCAGCCAAATGGGGGGGCCATTTGAGCAGTTCTTC.